The source of this T cell receptor (beta chain) is a study of naive and memory T cell subsets. Study-level results: TCR abundance followed a power law differing between naive and memory subsets. TCR counts from RNA may reflect activation-linked expression changes.

This clonotype was observed at least ten times. Its target is unknown. Two oligonucleotides, mixed equimolar, formed the beta constant-region primer covering TRBC1 and TRBC2. Ligated cDNA was amplified by four rounds of PCR with nested alpha and beta constant-region primers and SP2. Ligation attached a single-stranded oligonucleotide with a 12-nucleotide UMI and the SP2 primer to the cDNA 3' end. TCRdb processed the UMI-ligation and nested PCR reads anew with MiXCR; each CDR3 protein has one entry. This sample has 80,000 to 95,000 distinct CDR3 sequences, with roughly 9.3% found just once. CD4 T cells were positively selected, then CD8 T cells from the CD4-negative fraction. Deletions cut 2 bases from V and 0 bases from J, with 11 bases between. The CDR3 contains 16 residues. The germline V gene encodes CDR1 SGHTA and CDR2 FQGNSA.

The sequence was collected from a human donor in good health. The chain recombines TRBV7-2 with TRBJ2-4, with a possible D match to TRBD1 (5 bases). Sequenced material: naive CD8+ T cells from blood. CDR3 DNA: TGTGCCAGCAGCTTAAGGGGAAGTGGAGCCAAAAACATTCAGTACTTC. Protein product: CASSLRGSGAKNIQYF.